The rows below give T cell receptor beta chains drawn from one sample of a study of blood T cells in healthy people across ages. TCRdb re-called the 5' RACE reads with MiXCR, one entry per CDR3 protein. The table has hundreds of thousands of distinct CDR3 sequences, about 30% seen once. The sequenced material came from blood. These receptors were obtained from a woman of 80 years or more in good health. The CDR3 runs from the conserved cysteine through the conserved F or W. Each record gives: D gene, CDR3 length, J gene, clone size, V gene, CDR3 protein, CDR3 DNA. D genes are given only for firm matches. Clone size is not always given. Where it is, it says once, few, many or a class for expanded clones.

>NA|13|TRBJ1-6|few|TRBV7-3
CASSPRGDLPLHF
TGTGCCAGCAGCCCCCGGGGGGACTTGCCCCTCCACTTT
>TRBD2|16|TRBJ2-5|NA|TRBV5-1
CASSPLGLAGQETQYF
TGCGCCAGCAGCCCATTAGGACTAGCGGGACAAGAGACCCAGTACTTC
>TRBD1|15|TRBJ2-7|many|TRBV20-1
CSAILLGGDPYEQYF
TGCAGTGCTATCCTCTTAGGGGGCGATCCCTACGAGCAGTACTTC
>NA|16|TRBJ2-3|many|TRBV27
CASSPIKGLSTDTQYF
TGTGCCAGCAGTCCGATAAAGGGCTTGAGCACAGATACGCAGTATTTT
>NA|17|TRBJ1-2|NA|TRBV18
CASSPQQGMNSNYGYTF
TGTGCCAGCTCACCACAGCAGGGGATGAATTCTAACTATGGCTACACCTTC
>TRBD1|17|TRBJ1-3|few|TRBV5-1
CASSLVGQGVSGNTIYF
TGCGCCAGCAGCTTGGTGGGACAGGGCGTCTCTGGAAACACCATATATTTT
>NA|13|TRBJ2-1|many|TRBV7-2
CASSLLGGHEQFF
TGTGCCAGCAGCTTATTGGGGGGCCATGAGCAGTTCTTC
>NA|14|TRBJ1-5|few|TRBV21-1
CASSPPGNYQPQHF
TGTGCCAGCAGCCCTCCTGGGAACTATCAGCCCCAGCATTTT
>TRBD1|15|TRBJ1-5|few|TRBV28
CASTLGTGYNQPQHF
TGTGCCAGCACCCTAGGGACAGGGTACAATCAGCCCCAGCATTTT
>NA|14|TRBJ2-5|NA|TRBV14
CASSPIGRDNEQYF
TGTGCCAGCAGCCCCATTGGGAGGGACAATGAGCAGTACTTC
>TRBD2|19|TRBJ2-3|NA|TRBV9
CASSVEASGVQPSTDTQYF
TGTGCCAGCAGCGTGGAGGCTAGCGGGGTGCAACCTAGCACAGATACGCAGTATTTT
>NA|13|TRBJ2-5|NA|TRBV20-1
CSARSGQQGTQYF
TGCAGTGCTAGGTCCGGGCAACAAGGGACCCAGTACTTC
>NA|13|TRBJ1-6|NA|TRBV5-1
CASSFSDGQVLYF
TGCGCCAGCAGCTTTTCTGACGGGCAGGTCCTCTACTTT
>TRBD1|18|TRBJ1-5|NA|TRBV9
CASSVDDRGLDSNQPQHF
TGTGCCAGCAGCGTAGACGACAGGGGACTCGATAGCAATCAGCCCCAGCATTTT
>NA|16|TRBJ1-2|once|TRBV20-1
CSARDPTRDAIYGYTF
TGCAGTGCTAGAGATCCCACTCGGGACGCCATCTATGGCTACACCTTC
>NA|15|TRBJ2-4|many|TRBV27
CASRGQGGPAGIQYF
TGTGCCAGCAGGGGGCAAGGGGGCCCCGCGGGGATTCAGTACTTC
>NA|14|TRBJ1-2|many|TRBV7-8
CASSLDAGSSGYTF
TGTGCCAGCAGCTTAGACGCAGGGAGTAGCGGCTACACCTTC
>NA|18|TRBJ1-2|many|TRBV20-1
CSASRDPLRPERIGGYTF
TGCAGTGCTAGCCGGGACCCTCTTCGGCCAGAACGAATTGGGGGCTACACCTTC
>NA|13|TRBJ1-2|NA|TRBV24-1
CATQEVPSYGYTF
TGTGCCACCCAGGAGGTACCTTCTTATGGCTACACCTTC
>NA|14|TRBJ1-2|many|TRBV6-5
CASNTRESRYGYTF
TGTGCCAGCAATACCAGGGAATCTCGCTATGGCTACACCTTC
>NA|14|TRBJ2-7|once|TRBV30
CAWTLTGRPYEQYF
TGTGCCTGGACTCTAACAGGGAGACCCTACGAGCAGTACTTC
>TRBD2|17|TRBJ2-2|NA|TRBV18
CASSPLSSSGGTGELFF
TGTGCCAGCTCACCACTGTCGTCTAGCGGGGGTACCGGGGAGCTGTTTTTT
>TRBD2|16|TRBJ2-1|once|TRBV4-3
CASSQEVSGAYNEQFF
TGCGCCAGCAGCCAAGAGGTTAGCGGGGCCTACAATGAGCAGTTCTTC
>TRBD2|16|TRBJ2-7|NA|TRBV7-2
CASSLGWTSAAYEQYF
TGTGCCAGCAGCTTAGGTTGGACTAGCGCTGCCTACGAGCAGTACTTC
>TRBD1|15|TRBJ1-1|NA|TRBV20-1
CSAPRQGFGNTEAFF
TGCAGTGCACCGAGACAGGGGTTCGGGAACACTGAAGCTTTCTTT
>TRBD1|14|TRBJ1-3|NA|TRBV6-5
CASSDRAGGNTIYF
TGTGCCAGCAGTGACAGGGCGGGAGGAAACACCATATATTTT
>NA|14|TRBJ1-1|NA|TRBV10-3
CATAGGAMNTEAFF
TGTGCCACTGCCGGAGGGGCCATGAACACTGAAGCTTTCTTT
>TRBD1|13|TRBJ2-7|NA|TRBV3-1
CASSPRGPGQKYF
TGTGCCAGCAGCCCAAGGGGACCGGGACAGAAGTACTTC
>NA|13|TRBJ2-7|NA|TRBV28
CASNTWLSYEQYF
TGTGCCAGCAACACGTGGCTAAGCTACGAGCAGTACTTC
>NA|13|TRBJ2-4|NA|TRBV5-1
CASRATGVYEQDF
TGCGCCAGCAGAGCGACAGGTGTCTACGAGCAGGACTTC
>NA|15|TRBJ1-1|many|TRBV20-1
CSAPWDGGGVAEAFF
TGCAGTGCCCCCTGGGACGGCGGGGGGGTGGCTGAAGCTTTCTTT
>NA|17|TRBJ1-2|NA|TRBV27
CASSLYSRSWDLRGYTF
TGTGCCAGCAGTTTGTACTCCCGGAGTTGGGACCTTCGGGGCTACACCTTC
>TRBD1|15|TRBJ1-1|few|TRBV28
CASSPPGTGKAEAFF
TGTGCCAGCAGCCCCCCCGGGACAGGGAAGGCTGAAGCTTTCTTT
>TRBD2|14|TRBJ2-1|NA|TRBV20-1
CSARRLAGDNEQFF
TGCAGTGCTAGACGGCTAGCGGGAGATAATGAGCAGTTCTTC
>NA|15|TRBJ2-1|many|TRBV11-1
CASSLGKKAGNEQFF
TGTGCCAGCAGCTTAGGTAAGAAGGCCGGCAATGAGCAGTTCTTC
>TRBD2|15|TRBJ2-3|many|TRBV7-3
CASSSGLAGTDTQYF
TGTGCCAGCAGCTCCGGACTAGCGGGCACAGATACGCAGTATTTT
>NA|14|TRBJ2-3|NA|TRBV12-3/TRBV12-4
CAGSPQTSTDAQYF
TGTGCCGGCAGTCCCCAAACAAGCACAGATGCGCAGTATTTT
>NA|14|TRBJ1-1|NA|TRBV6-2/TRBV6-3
CASRTTGTNTEAFF
TGTGCCAGCAGAACGACAGGAACGAACACTGAAGCTTTCTTT
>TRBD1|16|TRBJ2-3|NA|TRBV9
CASSVTGTGSTDTQYF
TGTGCCAGCAGCGTCACCGGGACAGGGAGCACAGATACGCAGTATTTT
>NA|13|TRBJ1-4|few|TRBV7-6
CASSRRLNEKLFF
TGTGCCAGCAGCCGACGGTTAAATGAAAAACTGTTTTTT
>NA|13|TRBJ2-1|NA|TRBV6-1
CASSEFEVGEQFF
TGTGCCAGCAGTGAATTTGAAGTGGGTGAGCAGTTCTTC
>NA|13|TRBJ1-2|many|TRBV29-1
CSVELGLSYGYTF
TGCAGCGTTGAGCTGGGGCTTAGCTATGGCTACACCTTC
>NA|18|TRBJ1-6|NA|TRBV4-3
CASSQLISGGSSNSPLHF
TGCGCCAGCAGCCAACTCATCTCCGGGGGGTCAAGTAATTCACCCCTCCACTTT
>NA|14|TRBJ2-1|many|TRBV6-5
CASSLMGDYNEQFF
TGTGCCAGCAGCCTCATGGGGGATTACAATGAGCAGTTCTTC
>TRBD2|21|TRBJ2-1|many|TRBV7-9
CASSLAGSGLAGTTSYNEQFF
TGTGCCAGCAGCTTAGCGGGATCGGGACTAGCGGGGACCACCTCCTACAATGAGCAGTTCTTC
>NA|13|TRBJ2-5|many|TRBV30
CAWSGWGKETQYF
TGTGCCTGGAGTGGGTGGGGGAAAGAGACCCAGTACTTC
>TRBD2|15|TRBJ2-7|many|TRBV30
CAWSGRGDPTYEQYF
TGTGCCTGGAGTGGACGGGGGGACCCCACCTACGAGCAGTACTTC
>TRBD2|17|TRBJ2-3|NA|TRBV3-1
CASSREGGGPHTDTQYF
TGTGCCAGCAGCCGGGAGGGCGGGGGGCCCCACACAGATACGCAGTATTTT